The 9 T cell receptor beta chains listed next were all sequenced from one sample in a study of T cell responses to AZD1222 COVID-19 vaccine. Only in-frame clones appear in the TCRdb table, and some are missing; sequencing was by immunoSEQ multiplex PCR. The sample has over 85,000 clones; roughly 90% are singletons. The specimen was peripheral blood, collected on day 0 of AZD1222 vaccination. These receptors were obtained from an adult in good health.

This sequence joins TRBV6-5 and TRBJ1-1; TRBD1 is a possible D gene (6 bases). Trimming left V 7 bases short and J 6 bases short, with 21 bases between. CDR3 length: 15 amino acids. Per germline, CDR1 MNHEY and CDR2 SVGAGI. In DNA, the CDR3 is TGTGCCAGCATTTTCAGAGAGGGGGGGAGCGCTGAAGCTTTCTTT. Residues: CASIFREGGSAEAFF.

The chain uses TRBV18 and TRBJ1-1; tentative D call: TRBD1 (5 bases). Germline CDR1 is KGHSH and CDR2 is LQKENI. Between the trimmed V and J ends, which lost 0 bases and 6 bases, there was a span of 11 bases. This CDR3 has 14 amino acids. The CDR3 region is CASSPPLAGPEAFF. In nucleotides, the CDR3 is TGTGCCAGCTCACCACCCCTCGCGGGGCCTGAAGCTTTCTTT.

This clone was found once. The J gene is TRBJ1-2, the V gene TRBV12-3 or TRBV12-4; D gene ambiguous. Trimming cost V 4 bases and J 7 bases, with 10 bases left between them. The CDR3 runs 12 residues. CDR3 sequence reads: CASSSSQVGYTF. CDR3 coding DNA: TGTGCCAGCAGTTCTTCTCAGGTTGGCTACACCTTC.

This clone was picked up a small number of times. The chain links TRBV28 to TRBJ2-2; the D is unclear. CDR3 length equals 13 residues. Germline V gene data show CDR1 as MDHEN and CDR2 as SYDVKM. The ends were cut back, 3 bases at V and 7 bases at J, with 9 bases in the middle. The CDR3 DNA is TGTGCCAGCAGTTTCGGTAGTATCGGGGAGCTGTTTTTT. Amino acid sequence: CASSFGSIGELFF.

The genes are TRBV10-3 and TRBJ1-3; a weak D match, TRBD1 (5 bases). The V and J ends lost 2 bases and 7 bases respectively, with 12 bases between them. CDR1 ENHRY and CDR2 SYGVKD come from the germline V gene. CDR3 length: 14 residues. CDR3 nucleotides: TGTGCCATCAGTGAGCAGCAGGGTCTTAACACCATATATTTT. It is translated as CAISEQQGLNTIYF.

The chain has TRBV28 and TRBJ1-3; tentatively, D is TRBD1 (6 bases). V was shortened by 2 bases and J by 0 bases, with 17 bases between the two germline ends. CDR1 is MDHEN, CDR2 SYDVKM, per germline. The CDR3 spans 18 residues. CDR3 in amino acids: CASSLRPGQGSSGNTIYF. As DNA, the CDR3 is TGTGCCAGCAGTTTACGCCCCGGGCAGGGGTCCTCTGGAAACACCATATATTTT.

This chain joins TRBV5-1 and TRBJ2-3; D perhaps matches TRBD1 (5 bases). The V and J ends lost 2 bases and 3 bases respectively, with 10 bases between them. CDR1 SGHRS and CDR2 YFSETQ come from the germline V gene. CDR3 length equals 14 residues. This CDR3 is CASSLQGVTDTQYF. CDR3 sequence (DNA): TGCGCCAGCAGCTTACAAGGGGTGACAGATACGCAGTATTTT. The entire variable domain, with the rest obtained from reference TRBV5-1 and TRBJ2-3, is as follows: KAGVTQTPRYLIKTRGQQVTLSCSPISGHRSVSWYQQTPGQGLQFLFEYFSETQRNKGNFPGRFSGRQFSNSRSEMNVSTLELGDSALYLCASSLQGVTDTQYFGPGTRLTVL.

The rearrangement uses TRBV19 and TRBJ1-1; 10 nucleotides line up with TRBD1. The CDR3 is 13 amino acids. The ends lost 6 bases at V and 5 bases at J; junction bases unmatched: 3. The germline V gene encodes CDR1 LNHDA and CDR2 SQIVND (reference sequence). The CDR3 DNA reads TGTGCCAGTAGGGACAGGGGGAATACTGAAGCTTTCTTT. Protein product: CASRDRGNTEAFF.

The J gene is TRBJ2-7, the V gene TRBV10-3; 13 nucleotides line up with TRBD2. This CDR3 contains 16 residues. In germline, CDR1 is ENHRY, CDR2 SYGVKD. J gave up 2 bases and V 4 bases, and 5 bases lay outside the gene matches. The chain's CDR3 is CAISASTSGGAYEQYF. The CDR3 nucleotides are TGTGCCATCAGTGCCTCCACTAGCGGGGGGGCCTACGAGCAGTACTTC.